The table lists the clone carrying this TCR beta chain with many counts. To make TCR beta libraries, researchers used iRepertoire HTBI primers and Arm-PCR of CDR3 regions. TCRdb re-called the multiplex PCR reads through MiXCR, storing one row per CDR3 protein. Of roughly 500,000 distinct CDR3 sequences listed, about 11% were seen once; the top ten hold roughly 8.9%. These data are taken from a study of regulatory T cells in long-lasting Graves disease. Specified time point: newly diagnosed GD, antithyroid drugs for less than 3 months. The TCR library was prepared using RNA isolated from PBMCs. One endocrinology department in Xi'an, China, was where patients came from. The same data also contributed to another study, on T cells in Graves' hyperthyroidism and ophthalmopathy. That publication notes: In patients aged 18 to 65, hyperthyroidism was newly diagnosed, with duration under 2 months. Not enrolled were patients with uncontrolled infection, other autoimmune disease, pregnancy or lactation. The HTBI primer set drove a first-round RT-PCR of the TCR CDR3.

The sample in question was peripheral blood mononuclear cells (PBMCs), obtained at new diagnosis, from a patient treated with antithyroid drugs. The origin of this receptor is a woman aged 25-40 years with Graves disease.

The CDR3 is CASSLELGDTQYF. CDR3 DNA sequence: TGTGCCAGCAGTTTGGAGTTAGGAGATACGCAGTATTTT. The gene calls are TRBV12-3 or TRBV12-4 and TRBJ2-3; D not resolved. With 3 bases removed from V and 5 bases from J, the gap between germline ends came to 9 bases. The CDR3 has 13 amino acids.